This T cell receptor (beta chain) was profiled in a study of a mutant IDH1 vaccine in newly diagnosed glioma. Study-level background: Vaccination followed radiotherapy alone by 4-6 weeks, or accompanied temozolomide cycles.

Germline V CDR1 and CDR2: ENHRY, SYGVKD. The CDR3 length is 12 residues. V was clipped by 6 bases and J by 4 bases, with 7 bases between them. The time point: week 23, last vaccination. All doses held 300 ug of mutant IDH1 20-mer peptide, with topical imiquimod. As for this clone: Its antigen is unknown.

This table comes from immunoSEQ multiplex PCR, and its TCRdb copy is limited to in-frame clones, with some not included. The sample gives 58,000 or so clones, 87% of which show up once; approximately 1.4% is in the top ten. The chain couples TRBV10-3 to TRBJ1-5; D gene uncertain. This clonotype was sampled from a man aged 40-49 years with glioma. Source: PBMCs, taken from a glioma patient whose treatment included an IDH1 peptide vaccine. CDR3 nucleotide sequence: TGTGCCATCAGCAGACCGAATCAGCCCCAGCATTTT. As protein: CAISRPNQPQHF.